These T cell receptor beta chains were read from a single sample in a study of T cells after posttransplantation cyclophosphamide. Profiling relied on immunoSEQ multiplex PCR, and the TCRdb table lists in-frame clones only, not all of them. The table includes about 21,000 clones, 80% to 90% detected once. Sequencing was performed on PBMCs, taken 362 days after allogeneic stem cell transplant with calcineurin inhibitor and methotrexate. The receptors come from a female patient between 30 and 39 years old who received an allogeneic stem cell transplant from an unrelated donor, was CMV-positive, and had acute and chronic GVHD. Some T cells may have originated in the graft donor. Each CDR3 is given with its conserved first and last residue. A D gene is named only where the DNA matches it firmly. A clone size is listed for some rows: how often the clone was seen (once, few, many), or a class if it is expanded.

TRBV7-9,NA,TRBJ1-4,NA,CASSLVSGDREKLFF,TGTGCCAGCAGCTTAGTGTCGGGGGATCGGGAAAAACTGTTTTTT
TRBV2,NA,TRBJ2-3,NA,CASSEIGRGTDTQYF,TGTGCCAGCAGTGAAATAGGGCGGGGCACAGATACGCAGTATTTT
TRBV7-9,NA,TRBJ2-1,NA,CASSTKVGWTETHNEQFF,TGTGCCAGCAGCACAAAAGTGGGATGGACAGAGACGCACAATGAGCAGTTCTTC
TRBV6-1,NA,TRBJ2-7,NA,CASSQYYEQYF,TGTGCCAGCAGTCAGTACTACGAGCAGTACTTC
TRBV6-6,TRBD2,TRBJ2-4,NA,CASSSLAGVVIQYF,TGTGCCAGCAGTTCCCTAGCGGGAGTCGTCATTCAGTACTTC
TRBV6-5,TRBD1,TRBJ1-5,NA,CASSPQGAGNQPQHF,TGTGCCAGCAGTCCCCAGGGGGCAGGCAATCAGCCCCAGCATTTT
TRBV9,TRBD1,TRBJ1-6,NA,CASSPGDRENSPLHF,TGTGCCAGCAGCCCAGGGGACAGGGAAAATTCACCCCTCCACTTT
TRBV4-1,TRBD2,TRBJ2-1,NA,CASSQELAAYNEQFF,TGCGCCAGCAGCCAAGAACTAGCGGCCTACAATGAGCAGTTCTTC
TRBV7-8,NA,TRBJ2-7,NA,CASRPTGIYEQYF,TGTGCCAGCAGGCCAACAGGGATCTACGAGCAGTACTTC
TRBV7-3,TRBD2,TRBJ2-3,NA,CASSLGAGPFTDTQYF,TGTGCCAGCAGCTTAGGAGCGGGACCATTCACAGATACGCAGTATTTT
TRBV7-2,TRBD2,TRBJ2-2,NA,CASSPRLAANTGELFF,TGTGCCAGCAGCCCCAGACTAGCGGCGAACACCGGGGAGCTGTTTTTT
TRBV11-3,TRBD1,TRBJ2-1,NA,CASSSQPGQGTYNEQFF,TGTGCCAGCAGCTCTCAGCCGGGACAGGGGACCTACAATGAGCAGTTCTTC
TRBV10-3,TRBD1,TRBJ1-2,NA,CAISESMARGSYGYTF,TGTGCCATCAGTGAGTCGATGGCCAGGGGGTCCTATGGCTACACCTTC
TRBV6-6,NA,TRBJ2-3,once,CASSYEGSTDTQYF,TGTGCCAGCAGTTACGAGGGTAGCACAGATACGCAGTATTTT
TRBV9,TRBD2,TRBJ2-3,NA,CASSRGRGGTDTQYF,TGTGCCAGTAGCCGGGGGCGGGGGGGCACAGATACGCAGTATTTT
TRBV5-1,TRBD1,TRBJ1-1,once,CASSYVRGVGTEAFF,TGCGCCAGCAGCTACGTCAGGGGGGTCGGCACTGAAGCTTTCTTT
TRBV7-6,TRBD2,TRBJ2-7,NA,CASSPGLALTYEQYF,TGTGCCAGCAGCCCAGGACTAGCGCTAACCTACGAGCAGTACTTC
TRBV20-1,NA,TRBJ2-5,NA,CSLGPETQYF,TGCAGCCTCGGTCCGGAGACCCAGTACTTC
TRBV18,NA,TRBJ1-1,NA,CASSPRGAEAFF,TGTGCCAGCTCACCAAGGGGCGCCGAAGCTTTCTTT
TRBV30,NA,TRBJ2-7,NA,CAWSPSSYEQYF,TGTGCCTGGAGTCCGAGCTCCTACGAGCAGTACTTC
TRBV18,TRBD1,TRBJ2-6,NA,CASSELQGAGANVLTF,TGTGCCAGCTCAGAACTACAGGGGGCCGGGGCCAACGTCCTGACTTTC
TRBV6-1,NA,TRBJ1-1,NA,CASSEQGSRAFF,TGTGCCAGCAGTGAACAGGGATCGAGAGCTTTCTTT